The clone carrying this T cell receptor (beta chain) was counted a few times. This specimen belongs to a study of shared clonotypes between healthy human individuals. Trimming cost V 0 bases and J 6 bases, with 11 bases left between them. CDR1 is LGHNA and CDR2 is YSLEER in the germline V gene. There are 14 residues in the CDR3. Clones were sequenced by immunoSEQ multiplex PCR, and TCRdb holds only the in-frame ones, with some missing. The sample contains about 340,000 clones, 70% to 75% of which appear only once. This chain connects TRBV4-3 to TRBJ1-1; D possibly corresponds to TRBD1 (5 bases). The receptor was derived from a young man in good health. The sample was memory CD4+ T cells sorted from blood. As to subset: CD45RA-negative fraction. Here the CDR3 DNA reads TGCGCCAGCAGCCAAGAGACCGGGGCGGCTGAAGCTTTCTTT. It encodes CASSQETGAAEAFF.